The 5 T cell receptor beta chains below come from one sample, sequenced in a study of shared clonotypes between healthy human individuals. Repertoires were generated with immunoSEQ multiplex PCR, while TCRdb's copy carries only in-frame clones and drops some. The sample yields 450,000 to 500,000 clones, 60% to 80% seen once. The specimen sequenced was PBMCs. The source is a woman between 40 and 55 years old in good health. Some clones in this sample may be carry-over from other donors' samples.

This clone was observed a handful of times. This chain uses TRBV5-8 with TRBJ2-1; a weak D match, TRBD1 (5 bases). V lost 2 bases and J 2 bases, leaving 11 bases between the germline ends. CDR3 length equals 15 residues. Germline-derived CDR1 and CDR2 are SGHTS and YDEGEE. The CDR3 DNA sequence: TGTGCCAGCAGCTTAGGGCAGGGTACCTACAATGAGCAGTTCTTC. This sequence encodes CASSLGQGTYNEQFF. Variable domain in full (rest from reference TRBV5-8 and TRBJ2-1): EAGVTQSPTHLIKTRGQQATLRCSPISGHTSVYWYQQALGLGLQFLLWYDEGEERNRGNFPPRFSGRQFPNYSSELNVNALELEDSALYLCASSLGQGTYNEQFFGPGTRLTVL.

CDR3 bases: TGTGCCTGGAGTGCGTTGGGAAGGGGAAGCAATCAGCCCCAGCATTTT. Amino acid sequence: CAWSALGRGSNQPQHF. The chain combines TRBV30 with TRBJ1-5, with D possibly matching TRBD1 (5 bases). CDR3 length: 16 residues. Per the germline V gene, CDR1 is GTSNPN and CDR2 is SVGIG (reference sequence). V lost 1 base to trimming and J lost 1 base, with 14 bases between them.

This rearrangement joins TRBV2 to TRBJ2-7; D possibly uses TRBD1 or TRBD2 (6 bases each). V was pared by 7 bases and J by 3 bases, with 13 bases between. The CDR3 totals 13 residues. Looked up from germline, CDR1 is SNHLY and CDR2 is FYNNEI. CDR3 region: CASKTGAFYEQYF. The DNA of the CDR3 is TGTGCCAGCAAGACGGGGGCCTTCTACGAGCAGTACTTC.

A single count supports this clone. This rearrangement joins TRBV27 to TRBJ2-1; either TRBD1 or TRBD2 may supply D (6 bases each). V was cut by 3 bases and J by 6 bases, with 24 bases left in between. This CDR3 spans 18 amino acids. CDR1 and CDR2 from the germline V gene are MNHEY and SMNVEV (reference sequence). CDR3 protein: CASSFRWFGGLQSNEQFF. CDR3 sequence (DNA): TGTGCCAGCAGTTTCCGGTGGTTTGGGGGGCTCCAATCCAATGAGCAGTTCTTC.

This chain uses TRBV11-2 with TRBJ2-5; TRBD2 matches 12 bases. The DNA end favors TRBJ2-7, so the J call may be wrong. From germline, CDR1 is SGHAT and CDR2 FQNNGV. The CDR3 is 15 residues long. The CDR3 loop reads CASSPLAGGPYEQYF. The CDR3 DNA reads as TGTGCCAGCAGCCCACTAGCGGGAGGTCCCTACGAGCAGTACTTC.